This T cell receptor beta chain was sequenced for a study of neurological immune-mediated disorders. Broader study findings: CDR3 amino acid sequences of expanded clones were not shared across subjects, a result suggesting private repertoires in all groups.

TCRdb itself ran the 5' RACE reads through MiXCR, one entry per CDR3 protein. The table records tens of thousands of distinct CDR3 sequences, about 6.9% of them present only once. The CDR3 is 14 residues long. Deletions cut 7 bases from V and 0 bases from J, with 12 bases between. This clonotype was picked up many times. Its antigen is unknown. The material sequenced was CD4+ T cells from blood. The V call is TRBV12-3 or TRBV12-4, the J call TRBJ1-1; D unresolved. This TCR was recovered from a woman aged 35 to 49 in good health. The chain's CDR3 is CASTLGSLNTEAFF. The CDR3 bases are TGTGCCAGCACCCTGGGGAGCTTGAACACTGAAGCTTTCTTT.